This TCR beta chain was sequenced for a study of identical twins. One entry per CDR3 protein results from TCRdb running MiXCR on the 5' RACE reads. The profile shows roughly 230,000 distinct CDR3 sequences, approximately 8.6% of them singletons. Germline V gene sequence: CDR1 SEHNR, CDR2 FQNEAQ (reference sequence). Trimming cost V 2 bases and J 6 bases; bases outside gene matches: 10. The CDR3 is 16 amino acids. The same data also went into a second study, on yellow fever vaccine responses in identical twins.

The sequence was collected from a woman aged 18-30 years in good health. The chain is built from TRBV7-9 and TRBJ1-2, with 9 nucleotides matching TRBD1. The specimen was CD8+ T cells sorted from blood. CDR3 in DNA: TGTGCCAGCAGCTTATTGTTACGGACAGGGGACGATGGCTACACCTTC. Its protein is CASSLLLRTGDDGYTF.